The 32 T cell receptor beta chains below were found in one sample sequenced in a study of blood T cell repertoires in COVID-19. Here immunoSEQ multiplex PCR was the method, and the copy in TCRdb shows in-frame clones only, minus some. The sample shows tens of thousands of clones, approximately 85% of them seen only once. Sequenced: peripheral blood. The source of these receptors is a human donor in a cohort sampled during active COVID-19.

This clone was recorded a few times. The V and J genes are TRBV28 and TRBJ2-2, with 7 bases identical to TRBD1. Germline V gene sequence: CDR1 MDHEN, CDR2 SYDVKM. This CDR3 contains 14 residues. V trimming: 8 bases; J trimming: 5 bases; junction bases outside the gene matches: 8. For the CDR3, the DNA is TGTGCCAGCCGGCGGCAGGGGGTGACCGGGGAGCTGTTTTTT. As protein: CASRRQGVTGELFF.

The CDR3 DNA reads TGTGCCAGCCGAGTTCATGCCCTGGGACAGGGTTACGAGCAGTACTTC. Translating it yields CASRVHALGQGYEQYF. This chain joins TRBV28 and TRBJ2-7, with TRBD1 identical over 9 bases. This CDR3 is 16 amino acids long. CDR1 is MDHEN, CDR2 SYDVKM, per germline. J gave up 4 bases and V 8 bases, and 15 bases lay outside the gene matches.

The chain links TRBV29-1 to TRBJ1-2; D ambiguous. Between the trimmed V and J ends, which lost 3 bases and 2 bases, there was a span of 7 bases. Germline CDR1 reads SQVTM; CDR2 reads ANQGSEA. The CDR3 is 12 residues long. In DNA, the CDR3 is TGCAGCGTTGAGGGCAGAAACTATGGCTACACCTTC. Its protein product is CSVEGRNYGYTF. The variable domain in full, with the rest retrieved from reference TRBV29-1 and TRBJ1-2, is SAVISQKPSRDICQRGTSLTIQCQVDSQVTMMFWYRQQPGQSLTLIATANQGSEATYESGFVIDKFPISRPNLTFSTLTVSNMSPEDSSIYLCSVEGRNYGYTFGSGTRLTVV.

The chain links TRBV5-1 to TRBJ2-1; 9 bases are shared with TRBD1. The CDR3 consists of 15 residues. CDR1 is SGHRS, CDR2 YFSETQ, per germline. Trimming cost V 0 bases and J 5 bases; bases outside gene matches: 3. The CDR3 loop reads CASSLVRTGDNEQFF. CDR3 in DNA: TGCGCCAGCAGCTTGGTTAGGACAGGGGACAATGAGCAGTTCTTC.

The chain's CDR3 is CASSYSSADFRSEAFF. CDR3 bases: TGTGCCAGCAGTTACTCGAGTGCTGACTTTCGATCTGAAGCTTTCTTT. The V and J genes are TRBV6-2 or TRBV6-3 and TRBJ1-1; D gene uncertain. Trimming removed 0 bases from V and 6 bases from J, with 17 bases in between. The CDR3 spans 16 residues. Germline values: CDR1 MNHEY, CDR2 SVGEGT.

A single count supports this clone. The chain combines TRBV6-5 with TRBJ2-3; 8 positions agree with TRBD2. The CDR3 runs 13 residues. Germline V gene data show CDR1 as MNHEY and CDR2 as SVGAGI. V lost 7 bases to trimming and J lost 4 bases; unmatched junction nucleotides: 4. In DNA form, the CDR3 reads TGTGCCAGCACTAGCGGGTGGGCAGATACGCAGTATTTT. This translates into CASTSGWADTQYF.

The chain employs TRBV11-2 and TRBJ1-6; D gene ambiguous. The length of the CDR3 is 15 residues. The V gene's germline CDR1 is SGHAT and CDR2 FQNNGV. Trimming pared 1 base from V and 1 base from J, leaving 5 bases between. The CDR3 DNA is TGTGCCAGCAGCTTAGTCGGGTCCTATAATTCACCCCTCCACTTT. This codes for CASSLVGSYNSPLHF. Full variable domain (missing parts from reference TRBV11-2 and TRBJ1-6): EAGVAQSPRYKIIEKRQSVAFWCNPISGHATLYWYQQILGQGPKLLIQFQNNGVVDDSQLPKDRFSAERLKGVDSTLKIQPAKLEDSAVYLCASSLVGSYNSPLHFGNGTRLTVT.

The chain is built from TRBV7-2 and TRBJ2-1; possibly TRBD1 for D (7 bases). V was pared by 5 bases and J by 4 bases, with 18 bases between. The CDR3 is made up of 16 amino acids. Per germline, CDR1 SGHTA and CDR2 FQGNSA. The CDR3 loop is CASSIQEGAEYNEQFF. CDR3 coding DNA: TGTGCCAGCAGCATCCAGGAGGGGGCCGAATACAATGAGCAGTTCTTC.

The J gene is TRBJ2-3, the V gene TRBV24-1, with 10 bases matching TRBD2. This CDR3 is built from 17 residues. Germline V gene lookup returns CDR1 KGHDR and CDR2 SFDVKD. V was pared by 4 bases and J by 1 base, with 7 bases of the junction left unmatched. CDR3 amino acids: CATSDNPGTSGTDTQYF. The CDR3 bases are TGTGCCACCAGTGACAACCCCGGGACTAGCGGCACAGATACGCAGTATTTT.

The J gene is TRBJ2-1, the V gene TRBV7-8; 7 bases are a match to TRBD1. The V segment lost 5 bases and the J segment 9 bases; nucleotides outside the gene matches: 16. This CDR3 has 16 amino acids. CDR1 and CDR2 (germline): SGHVS, FQNEAQ. The CDR3 DNA is TGTGCCAGCAGCCTAAATCACCGGACAGGTGGGGCTGAGCAGTTCTTC. It yields the protein CASSLNHRTGGAEQFF.

This chain links TRBV19 with TRBJ2-2, with 11 bases fitting TRBD2. Germline V CDR1 and CDR2: LNHDA, SQIVND (reference sequence). V was pared by 5 bases and J by 6 bases, with 8 bases of the junction left unmatched. CDR3 size: 16 residues. The CDR3 DNA is TGTGCCAGTAGTCCAACTAGCGGGAGAATCCCCGGGGAGCTGTTTTTT. This translates into CASSPTSGRIPGELFF.

The chain recombines TRBV5-6 with TRBJ2-7, with TRBD2 as a possible D gene (6 bases). CDR1 SGHDT and CDR2 YYEEEE come from the germline V gene. V was shortened by 4 bases and J by 3 bases, with 17 bases between the two germline ends. There are 15 residues in the CDR3. The CDR3 region is CASSLVAVRGYEQYF. For the CDR3, the DNA is TGTGCCAGCAGCCTGGTAGCGGTCCGGGGCTACGAGCAGTACTTC. The entire variable domain, with the rest obtained from reference TRBV5-6 and TRBJ2-7, is as follows: DAGVTQSPTHLIKTRGQQVTLRCSPKSGHDTVSWYQQALGQGPQFIFQYYEEEERQRGNFPDRFSGHQFPNYSSELNVNALLLGDSALYLCASSLVAVRGYEQYFGPGTRLTVT.

V usage is TRBV28 and J usage is TRBJ1-5, with D perhaps matching TRBD1 (5 bases). Germline CDR1 and CDR2: MDHEN and SYDVKM. The CDR3 contains 12 residues. The germline V and J ends were trimmed by 6 bases and 4 bases, with 7 bases remaining between them. The CDR3 DNA is TGTGCCAGCAGGTCAGGGAATCAGCCCCAGCATTTT. Amino acids: CASRSGNQPQHF.

This clone appeared a few times. The chain is built from TRBV30 and TRBJ2-7; 16 nucleotides line up with TRBD2. The CDR3 extends over 19 amino acids. The germline V gene has CDR1 GTSNPN and CDR2 SVGIG (reference sequence). Unmatched junction bases numbered 14, after V lost 0 bases and J lost 6 bases. CDR3 bases: TGTGCCTGGAGTGTACTCCATACCGGGACTAGCGGGAGGGCAGGCGAGCAGTACTTC. Translated, it gives CAWSVLHTGTSGRAGEQYF.

The sample holds one count of this clone. The chain joins TRBV11-2 to TRBJ2-5; TRBD2 is a possible D gene (5 bases). This CDR3 spans 14 amino acids. Germline V gives CDR1 SGHAT, CDR2 FQNNGV. Trimming shortened V by 7 bases and J by 5 bases, and 17 bases separated the two germline ends. The chain's CDR3 is CASNVRGSGETQYF. Written as DNA, the CDR3 is TGTGCCAGCAACGTACGAGGGTCTGGGGAGACCCAGTACTTC.

V gene TRBV3-1 (or the pseudogene TRBV3-2) combines with J gene TRBJ2-5, with 12 positions matching TRBD2. This CDR3 has 17 residues. V shed 2 bases and J 4 bases; nucleotides not matched to a gene: 8. Looked up from germline, CDR1 is LGHDT and CDR2 is YNNKEL (reference sequence). CDR3 DNA sequence: TGTGCCAGCAGCCAAAGGACTAGCGGGGTGCTCAGAGAGACCCAGTACTTC. It codes for CASSQRTSGVLRETQYF.

The genes are TRBV5-1 and TRBJ2-3; 10 bases are a match to TRBD2. The ends lost 2 bases at V and 0 bases at J; junction bases unmatched: 3. CDR1 SGHRS and CDR2 YFSETQ come from the germline V gene. This CDR3 is 16 amino acids long. CDR3 loop: CASSLPTSGSTDTQYF. The CDR3 nucleotides are TGCGCCAGCAGCTTACCGACTAGCGGGAGCACAGATACGCAGTATTTT.

The genes are TRBV30 and TRBJ2-3; TRBD2 aligns across 9 bases. Germline CDR1 is GTSNPN and CDR2 is SVGIG (reference sequence). Germline trimming cut 3 bases from V and 3 bases from J; bases unmatched to any gene: 4. The CDR3 extends over 14 amino acids. The CDR3: CAWSPLAGTDTQYF. The DNA for the CDR3 is TGTGCCTGGAGCCCCCTAGCGGGGACAGATACGCAGTATTTT. Drawing the rest from reference TRBV30 and TRBJ2-3, the complete variable domain is SQTIHQWPATLVQPVGSPLSLECTVEGTSNPNLYWYRQAAGRGLQLLFYSVGIGQISSEVPQNLSASRPQDRQFILSSKKLLLSDSGFYLCAWSPLAGTDTQYFGPGTRLTVL.

This chain uses TRBV10-3 with TRBJ2-2, with 9 positions matching TRBD1. The CDR3 runs to 14 residues. Germline-derived CDR1 and CDR2 are ENHRY and SYGVKD. The J segment lost 9 bases and the V segment lost 4 bases, leaving 6 bases of the junction unmatched. CDR3 region: CAISGTGDIRELFF. CDR3 nucleotide sequence: TGTGCCATCAGTGGGACAGGGGATATTCGGGAGCTGTTTTTT.

This clone appeared a few times. The V and J genes are TRBV30 and TRBJ1-6; 9 bases agree with TRBD1. The CDR3 is made up of 15 amino acids. Unmatched junction bases numbered 11, after V lost 3 bases and J lost 11 bases. Germline CDR1 is GTSNPN and CDR2 is SVGIG (reference sequence). The CDR3 region has the DNA TGTGCCTGGAGCCCCTCGGACAGGGGAGTCGCACCCCTCCACTTT. This translates into CAWSPSDRGVAPLHF.

J is TRBJ1-1 and V is TRBV7-9; TRBD1 is a possible D gene (5 bases). V was trimmed by 5 bases and J by 6 bases, leaving 16 bases between them. The CDR3 runs to 14 residues. Germline V gene lookup returns CDR1 SEHNR and CDR2 FQNEAQ (reference sequence). DNA of the CDR3: TGTGCCAGCAGCGACGTGGGGCGCGCCCCTGAAGCTTTCTTT. This translates into CASSDVGRAPEAFF. The full variable domain, with the rest looked up from reference TRBV7-9 and TRBJ1-1, is DTGVSQNPRHKITKRGQNVTFRCDPISEHNRLYWYRQTLGQGPEFLTYFQNEAQLEKSRLLSDRFSAERPKGSFSTLEIQRTEQGDSAMYLCASSDVGRAPEAFFGQGTRLTVV.

This chain links TRBV4-2 with TRBJ1-2; D possibly corresponds to TRBD1 (5 bases). Germline V CDR1 and CDR2: LGHNA, YNFKEQ. V dropped 0 bases and J dropped 3 bases, with 11 bases sitting between them. The CDR3 has 15 amino acids. The CDR3 loop is CASSQDWGSYYGYTF. The CDR3 DNA follows: TGTGCCAGCAGCCAAGACTGGGGCAGTTACTATGGCTACACCTTC.

The gene calls are TRBV27 and TRBJ2-1; 9 bases are shared with TRBD2. The CDR3 runs 13 residues. Germline CDR1 and CDR2: MNHEY and SMNVEV (reference sequence). J gave up 15 bases and V 1 base, and 7 bases lay outside the gene matches. The CDR3 nucleotides read TGTGCCAGCAGTTTATTTTTAGCGGGAGAGGTGTTCTTC. Translating gives CASSLFLAGEVFF.

The rearrangement links TRBV27 to TRBJ1-4; the match to TRBD1 covers 8 bases. This CDR3 is 18 amino acids long. The V gene end was trimmed by 7 bases and the J gene end by 1 base; junction bases not matched to a gene: 14. Germline CDR1 reads MNHEY; CDR2 reads SMNVEV (reference sequence). In nucleotides, the CDR3 is TGTGCCAGCACCCTCACCGGGACAGGTTCTAGAACTAATGAAAAACTGTTTTTT. Encoded protein: CASTLTGTGSRTNEKLFF.

V usage is TRBV30 and J usage is TRBJ1-3, with 7 bases lining up with TRBD1. The CDR3 length is 13 residues. With V trimmed by 2 bases and J by 10 bases, 8 bases remained unmatched. Germline V lookup: CDR1 GTSNPN, CDR2 SVGIG (reference sequence). The CDR3: CAWSWKGARTIYF. CDR3 in DNA: TGTGCCTGGAGTTGGAAGGGGGCCCGTACCATATATTTT. The variable domain in full, with the rest retrieved from reference TRBV30 and TRBJ1-3, is SQTIHQWPATLVQPVGSPLSLECTVEGTSNPNLYWYRQAAGRGLQLLFYSVGIGQISSEVPQNLSASRPQDRQFILSSKKLLLSDSGFYLCAWSWKGARTIYFGEGSWLTVV.

The CDR3: CASRGQLYEQYF. CDR3 nucleotide sequence: TGTGCCAGTAGGGGACAGCTCTACGAGCAGTACTTC. This chain joins TRBV19 and TRBJ2-7; 7 bases line up with TRBD1. The CDR3 is made up of 12 amino acids. CDR1 is LNHDA, CDR2 SQIVND, per germline (reference sequence). V lost 6 bases, J lost 3 bases, and 2 bases stayed unmatched.

The CDR3 reads CASSPTGAGSPLHF. CDR3 coding DNA: TGTGCCAGCTCACCAACAGGGGCCGGTTCACCCCTCCACTTT. The gene calls are TRBV18 and TRBJ1-6, with 7 bases identical to TRBD1. Germline lookup yields CDR1 KGHSH and CDR2 LQKENI. V dropped 2 bases and J dropped 9; count of bases not matched to a gene: 4. The CDR3 sequence is 14 residues long.

The chain employs TRBV28 and TRBJ2-7, with D possibly matching TRBD1 (7 bases). The CDR3 has 17 amino acids. Germline CDR1 and CDR2: MDHEN and SYDVKM. V was pared by 5 bases and J by 0 bases, with 20 bases between. CDR3 in DNA: TGTGCCAGCAGTCCCTCTTGGAGGGACAGTGTCTCCTACGAGCAGTACTTC. It specifies CASSPSWRDSVSYEQYF.

The chain employs TRBV4-2 and TRBJ1-4, with a tentative D call TRBD1 (5 bases). V lost 0 bases to trimming and J lost 8 bases, with 10 bases between them. CDR1 and CDR2 (germline): LGHNA, YNFKEQ. The CDR3 consists of 14 residues. The chain's CDR3 is CASSQESRAEKLFF. The CDR3 DNA follows: TGTGCCAGCAGCCAAGAGTCCAGGGCAGAAAAACTGTTTTTT.

V usage is TRBV5-1 and J usage is TRBJ1-3; no clear D gene. The CDR3 is made up of 16 amino acids. Germline CDR1 SGHRS, CDR2 YFSETQ. Trimming left V 5 bases short and J 0 bases short, with 15 bases between. The CDR3 coding sequence is TGCGCCAGCAGTGTCTCGGACGGGAGCTCTGGAAACACCATATATTTT. Amino acid sequence: CASSVSDGSSGNTIYF.

This clone was seen a few times. The J gene is TRBJ1-2, the V gene TRBV2; D unclear. CDR1 is SNHLY, CDR2 FYNNEI, per germline. The CDR3 consists of 14 residues. Trimming took off 4 bases at V and 4 bases at J, with 13 bases between the two ends. The CDR3 loop is CASSADDTRYGYTF. The CDR3 bases are TGTGCCAGCAGTGCAGATGACACCCGCTATGGCTACACCTTC.

Points on this clone: At one end the junction does not follow the germline gene, possibly because of a read error. The chain has TRBV5-1 and TRBJ2-6; D possibly corresponds to TRBD1 (5 bases). Looked up from germline, CDR1 is SGHRS and CDR2 is YFSETQ. This CDR3 region has 16 residues. CDR3 sequence reads: CVSSLVAGAGANVLTF. CDR3 nucleotide sequence: TGCGTCAGCAGCTTGGTTGCTGGGGCCGGGGCCAACGTCCTGACTTTC.